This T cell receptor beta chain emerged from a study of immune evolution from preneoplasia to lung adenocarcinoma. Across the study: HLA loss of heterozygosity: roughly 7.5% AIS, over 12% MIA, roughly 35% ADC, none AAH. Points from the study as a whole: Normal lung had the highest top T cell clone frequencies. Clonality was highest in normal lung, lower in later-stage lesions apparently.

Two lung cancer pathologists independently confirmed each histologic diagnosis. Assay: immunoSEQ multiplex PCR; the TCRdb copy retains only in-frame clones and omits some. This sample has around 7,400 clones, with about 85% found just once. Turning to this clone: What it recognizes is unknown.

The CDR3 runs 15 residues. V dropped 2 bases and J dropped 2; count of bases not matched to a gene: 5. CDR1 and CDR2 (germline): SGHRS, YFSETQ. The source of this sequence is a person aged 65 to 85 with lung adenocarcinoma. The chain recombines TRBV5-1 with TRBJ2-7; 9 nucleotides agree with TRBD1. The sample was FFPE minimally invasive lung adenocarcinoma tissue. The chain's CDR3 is CASSLTGTGTYEQYF. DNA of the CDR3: TGCGCCAGCAGCTTAACCGGGACAGGGACCTACGAGCAGTACTTC.